This is a list of T cell receptor beta chains from one sample in a study of T-cell reconstitution after alpha-beta-depleted transplantation in children. TCRdb re-called the PCR reads with MiXCR, one entry per CDR3 protein. The table lists hundreds of thousands of distinct CDR3 sequences, 15% to 20% of them singletons, with 25% to 30% in the top ten. The source material was PBMCs, mostly from graft donor cells, sampled 360 days after TCRalphabeta/CD19-depleted stem cell transplant. The receptor set was obtained from a boy under two years old who had a stem cell transplant for Wiskott-Aldrich syndrome, so the T cells may come from the graft donor. Each CDR3 is given with its conserved first and last residue. The order of the fields is V gene, J gene, D gene, CDR3 protein. D genes are given only for firm matches.

TRBV10-3	TRBJ2-3	TRBD2	CAIRSGRAGDTQYF
TRBV29-1	TRBJ2-5	TRBD2	CSVLGGRHETQYF
TRBV6-5	TRBJ2-1	TRBD2	CASSYSRLAGGIDNEQFF
TRBV18	TRBJ2-1	TRBD1	CASSRLTGQSSYNEQFF
TRBV12-3/TRBV12-4	TRBJ2-7	TRBD2	CASSLGGGPGEQYF
TRBV29-1	TRBJ2-1	TRBD2	CSVRRTSNEQFF
TRBV7-9	TRBJ2-3	TRBD2	CASSLASAGATDTQYF
TRBV19	TRBJ2-5	-	CASRDATGLCLRKETQYF
TRBV12-3/TRBV12-4	TRBJ2-3	TRBD2	CASSLGTSGRSDTQYF
TRBV5-1	TRBJ2-1	TRBD2	CASSSTSGSYNEQFF
TRBV12-3/TRBV12-4	TRBJ1-2	TRBD1	CASSLRGRDFYGYTF
TRBV6-5	TRBJ2-7	-	CASKELYEQYF
TRBV20-1	TRBJ2-1	-	CSASNPGVRNEQFF
TRBV5-1	TRBJ2-1	TRBD1	CASGLQTGTGYNEQFF
TRBV27	TRBJ2-1	TRBD2	CASSLRAGETYNEQFF
TRBV7-9	TRBJ1-2	-	CASRGAQGGYTF
TRBV4-3	TRBJ1-2	-	CASSQEFPPAIYGYTF
TRBV24-1	TRBJ2-2	-	CATSDERSSQSGELFF
TRBV5-6	TRBJ2-1	-	CASSSWVVASRNEQFF
TRBV5-1	TRBJ2-6	-	CASTVPSGANVLTF
TRBV29-1	TRBJ2-1	TRBD2	CSVVGTSGSESYNEQFF
TRBV11-2	TRBJ2-6	-	CASSLRDSASSGANVLTF
TRBV20-1	TRBJ2-5	-	CSALGGLETQYF
TRBV7-2	TRBJ2-5	-	CASSFLGPLLDSAQYF